This TCR beta chain was documented in a study of regulatory T cells in long-lasting Graves disease (dated by TCRdb to the early 2020s). About the investigation overall: In the newly diagnosed Graves' disease group, patients had been taking antithyroid drugs for less than 3 months. Patients with persistent Graves' disease were compared with patients with newly diagnosed Graves' disease using TCR sequencing and RNA sequencing of peripheral blood. The study was conducted in China and was registered as a clinical trial. A total of about 33 samples underwent TCR sequencing, from about 13 patients with persistent Graves' disease and approximately 20 patients with newly diagnosed Graves' disease. General conclusions and limits of the study: As a limitation, the authors acknowledged that the small sample size may reduce accuracy. More public clonotypes were shared among persistent patients (over 2,500) than among newly diagnosed patients (more than 950). Compared with newly diagnosed patients, patients with persistent Graves' disease had lower TCR Shannon entropy and fewer highly expanded clones, which suggests clonal expansion. Only peripheral blood was studied, because thyroid tissue, the primary lesion, was inaccessible. Sequencing and analysis were limited to the TCR beta chain. TRBV28, TRBJ1-2 and TRBJ2-5 were preferentially used in persistent disease, while TRBV20-1 and TRBJ2-1 were favored in newly diagnosed disease.

Receptor libraries were prepared by multiplex PCR. The instrument was an Illumina HiSeq 4000. CDR3 regions were amplified by Arm-PCR with iRepertoire HTBI primers to construct TCR beta libraries. Before sequencing, the PCR products went through gel purification. The paper's processing steps were these. Gene usage analysis of CDR3 amino acid clonotypes used the roughly 62 TRBV and 12 to 15 TRBJ segments found across samples. COPE and FqMerger were used to merge filtered high-quality paired reads into contigs. Contigs were aligned with BLAST to IMGT TRBV, TRBD and TRBJ reference genes, and CDR3 was defined per IMGT. Clonotypes above 0.1% frequency were classified as highly expanded clones. Repertoire diversity was measured by Shannon entropy, and V-J evenness by the Gini coefficient. Clonotypes shared by more than one individual were considered public. TCRdb redid the processing of the public reads, applying fastp at Q25 and MiXCR, and retained in-frame beta chains. Rows are unified per CDR3 protein, each entry keeping the most common DNA and genes. These V and J calls originate from TCRdb's pipeline instead of the authors' own analysis. This sample has about 300,000 distinct CDR3 sequences in its table, and 18% of those were observed once. The ten largest account for about 39% of the sample.

Including cysteine and phenylalanine, the CDR3 has 15 amino acids. Just the 45-base CDR3 DNA is kept, in frame starting at base 1. A distance of 14 bases separates the germline ends of V and J, which lose 4 bases and 1 base respectively. CDR1 and CDR2, looked up from the germline V gene, are SGHRS and YFSETQ. Taken with the paper, the label for time point translates to: newly diagnosed GD, antithyroid drugs for less than 3 months. RNA was extracted from PBMCs in TRIzol for both TCR sequencing and RNA sequencing. Graves' disease was diagnosed according to American Thyroid Association guidelines. Patients were recruited from an endocrinology department in Xi'an, China. From each patient, 7.5 to 9.5 milliliters of peripheral blood was collected into an EDTA anticoagulant tube. Ficoll Paque Plus density gradient separation was used to isolate PBMCs, and no further T cell sorting was performed. RNA quality was checked with an Agilent 2100 Bioanalyzer and agarose gel, and concentration with a NanoDrop 2000.

This clonotype was seen ten or more times. No antigen is known for it. Base qualities were left out, and no much larger clone turns up one base away. This TCR was sampled from a female donor with Graves disease. The material sequenced was peripheral blood mononuclear cells (PBMCs), taken at new diagnosis, from a patient treated with antithyroid drugs. Rearrangement joined TRBV5-1 to TRBJ1-1, with a weak D call of TRBD1 (6 bases match). The bases are TGCGCCAGCAGCATCCTCGGGGGCGAGAACACTGAAGCTTTCTTT. It translates as CASSILGGENTEAFF.